These T cell receptor beta chains were read from a single sample in a study of radiotherapy plus CTLA-4 blockade in lung cancer. Sequenced by immunoSEQ multiplex PCR; TCRdb stores in-frame clones only, minus some. The repertoire holds 40,000 to 50,000 clones, approximately 85% seen once, with approximately 3.3% in the top ten. The source was peripheral blood, collected from a patient treated with radiotherapy plus ipilimumab. These receptor sequences come from a human donor with non-small cell lung cancer who had stable disease on radiotherapy plus ipilimumab. The CDR3 runs from the conserved cysteine through the conserved F or W. The order of the fields is clone size, V gene, J gene, D gene, CDR3 DNA, CDR3 protein. D genes are given only for firm matches. Part of the rows lack a size; the others show once, few, many or a class for expanded clones.

size: NA; V: TRBV4-1; J: TRBJ2-3; D: NA; DNA: TGCGCCAGCAGCCATCCTAGCACAGATACGCAGTATTTT; CDR3: CASSHPSTDTQYF
size: NA; V: TRBV9; J: TRBJ2-5; D: NA; DNA: TGTGCCAGCAGCGTAGTCGGTAAAGAGACCCAGTACTTC; CDR3: CASSVVGKETQYF
size: once; V: TRBV28; J: TRBJ2-7; D: NA; DNA: TGTGCCAGCAGGGGGCATATGGCAGTAGGTTACTTC; CDR3: CASRGHMAVGYF
size: NA; V: TRBV5-6; J: TRBJ2-7; D: TRBD1; DNA: TGTGCCAGCAGTCCGACAGGGGAGTTCAACGAGCAGTACTTC; CDR3: CASSPTGEFNEQYF
size: NA; V: TRBV7-2; J: TRBJ2-7; D: NA; DNA: TGTGCCAGCACCAACCCCGGGGATCTCTTTGAGCAGTACTTC; CDR3: CASTNPGDLFEQYF
size: NA; V: TRBV6-1; J: TRBJ2-7; D: NA; DNA: TGTGCCAGCAGATCTTCAGATATTCCCTACGAGCAGTACTTC; CDR3: CASRSSDIPYEQYF
size: NA; V: TRBV28; J: TRBJ1-2; D: TRBD1; DNA: TGTGCCAGCAGTTCCGGACAGGGGTGGGGCTATGGCTACACCTTC; CDR3: CASSSGQGWGYGYTF
size: NA; V: TRBV30; J: TRBJ1-2; D: NA; DNA: TGTGCCTGGAGTAGGGAGGGGGGAGGTGGCTACACCTTC; CDR3: CAWSREGGGGYTF
size: NA; V: TRBV7-9; J: TRBJ1-1; D: NA; DNA: TGTGCCAGCAGCTTAGCAAGCATGAACACTGAAGCTTTCTTT; CDR3: CASSLASMNTEAFF
size: NA; V: TRBV9; J: TRBJ2-2; D: NA; DNA: TGTGCCAGCAGCCCTGGGGGGGCCCAGAACACCGGGGAGCTGTTTTTT; CDR3: CASSPGGAQNTGELFF
size: NA; V: TRBV2; J: TRBJ2-1; D: TRBD2; DNA: TGTGCCAGCAGTGGGCTAGCGGGAGGGCAATGGCAGTTCTTC; CDR3: CASSGLAGGQWQFF
size: NA; V: TRBV15; J: TRBJ2-2; D: NA; DNA: TGTGCCACCAGCAGAGACGAGGGCGACGGGGAGCTGTTTTTT; CDR3: CATSRDEGDGELFF
size: once; V: TRBV7-9; J: TRBJ1-1; D: NA; DNA: TGTGCCAGCAGCCCGACGGGCGGGACTGAAGCTTTCTTT; CDR3: CASSPTGGTEAFF
size: NA; V: TRBV11-2; J: TRBJ1-2; D: NA; DNA: TGTGCCAGCAGCTCTTCTAACTATGGCTACACCTTC; CDR3: CASSSSNYGYTF
size: NA; V: TRBV23-1; J: TRBJ2-3; D: NA; DNA: TGCGCCAGCAGTCATCGGGACACCGCCCCAGATACGCAGTATTTT; CDR3: CASSHRDTAPDTQYF
size: NA; V: TRBV9; J: TRBJ2-2; D: NA; DNA: TGTGCCAGCAGCGTAGATCCCAGGGATAACACCGGGGAGCTGTTTTTT; CDR3: CASSVDPRDNTGELFF
size: NA; V: TRBV15; J: TRBJ2-5; D: NA; DNA: TGTGCCACCAGCAGAGCCCCGTTCCGTGAGGAGACCCAGTACTTC; CDR3: CATSRAPFREETQYF
size: NA; V: TRBV28; J: TRBJ2-7; D: NA; DNA: TGTGCCAGCAGTTCCCCACCCGCGGGGTCGCACGAGCAGTACTTC; CDR3: CASSSPPAGSHEQYF
size: NA; V: TRBV11-2; J: TRBJ1-2; D: NA; DNA: TGTGCCAGCAGCAAACAGGGAACTGAGGGCTACACCTTC; CDR3: CASSKQGTEGYTF
size: NA; V: TRBV19; J: TRBJ2-1; D: NA; DNA: TGTGCCAGTAGTCCGACTGCATACAATGAGCAGTTCTTC; CDR3: CASSPTAYNEQFF
size: NA; V: TRBV25-1; J: TRBJ1-1; D: NA; DNA: TGTGCCAGCAGTGAATTTCAAAACACTGAAGCTTTCTTT; CDR3: CASSEFQNTEAFF
size: NA; V: TRBV19; J: TRBJ2-1; D: NA; DNA: TGTGCCAGTAGTATAGGGACAGCAGGTCAGGATGAGCAGTTCTTC; CDR3: CASSIGTAGQDEQFF
size: NA; V: TRBV5-1; J: TRBJ2-1; D: NA; DNA: TGCGCCAGCAGCTTGTGGGGTGGGCAGGGGAGAGACAATGAGCAGTTCTTC; CDR3: CASSLWGGQGRDNEQFF
size: NA; V: TRBV11-2; J: TRBJ2-1; D: TRBD2; DNA: TGTGCCAGCAGCCCCCGACTAGCGGGCAGCTCCTACAATGAGCAGTTCTTC; CDR3: CASSPRLAGSSYNEQFF
size: NA; V: TRBV5-1; J: TRBJ2-2; D: TRBD1; DNA: TGCGCCAGCAGCCCGGGACAGGCCCCCGGGGAGCTGTTTTTT; CDR3: CASSPGQAPGELFF
size: few; V: TRBV5-4; J: TRBJ2-2; D: NA; DNA: TGTGCCAGCTTGGCGACCCCAGGGCCGTCGAACACCGGGGAGCTGTTTTTT; CDR3: CASLATPGPSNTGELFF
size: NA; V: TRBV5-1; J: TRBJ2-3; D: NA; DNA: TGCGCCAGCAGCTTGGCTGGCACAGATACGCAGTATTTT; CDR3: CASSLAGTDTQYF
size: NA; V: TRBV28; J: TRBJ2-3; D: TRBD2; DNA: TGTGCCAGCAGGCCCCTTAGCGGGAGGGGCACAGATACGCAGTATTTT; CDR3: CASRPLSGRGTDTQYF
size: NA; V: TRBV7-8; J: TRBJ2-5; D: TRBD1; DNA: TGTGCCAGCAGCGAACCGGGACAGGGAGGGACAATGTACTTC; CDR3: CASSEPGQGGTMYF
size: NA; V: TRBV5-1; J: TRBJ2-7; D: NA; DNA: TGCGCCAGCAGTACCGACTGGGGAGGCGAGCAGTACTTC; CDR3: CASSTDWGGEQYF
size: once; V: TRBV9; J: TRBJ1-5; D: NA; DNA: TGTGCCAGCAGCGTAGATAAGGGAGGCGTAGAGCCCCAGCATTTT; CDR3: CASSVDKGGVEPQHF
size: NA; V: TRBV27; J: TRBJ2-7; D: NA; DNA: TGTGCCAGCAGTTTAAAAGTCAGGGCCTACGAGCAGTACTTC; CDR3: CASSLKVRAYEQYF
size: NA; V: TRBV19; J: TRBJ1-1; D: NA; DNA: TGTGCCAGTAACGGGGGGCAGATGGACACTGAAGCTTTCTTT; CDR3: CASNGGQMDTEAFF
size: NA; V: TRBV28; J: TRBJ1-5; D: TRBD1; DNA: TGTGCCAGCAGCCCGCGACAGGGCTATAGCAATCAGCCCCAGCATTTT; CDR3: CASSPRQGYSNQPQHF
size: NA; V: TRBV4-1; J: TRBJ2-1; D: NA; DNA: TGCGCCAGCAGCCAAGATCGGGATGGCTACAATGAGCAGTTCTTC; CDR3: CASSQDRDGYNEQFF
size: few; V: TRBV28; J: TRBJ2-5; D: TRBD1; DNA: TGTGCCAGCAGTCCAAGGACAGGGGTGAAGTCAGAGACCCAGTACTTC; CDR3: CASSPRTGVKSETQYF
size: few; V: TRBV5-6; J: TRBJ2-3; D: TRBD2; DNA: TGTGCCAGCAGCTTTGCGGGGGAGGGCAGCACAGATACGCAGTATTTT; CDR3: CASSFAGEGSTDTQYF
size: few; V: TRBV6-6; J: TRBJ2-1; D: TRBD2; DNA: TGTGCCAGCGATCGGAGCGGGGGGGTACAAGAGCAGTTCTTC; CDR3: CASDRSGGVQEQFF
size: NA; V: TRBV5-1; J: TRBJ2-7; D: TRBD2; DNA: TGCGCCAGCAGCTTGGGGCTAGCGGGAGGTTACGAGCAGTACTTC; CDR3: CASSLGLAGGYEQYF
size: NA; V: TRBV27; J: TRBJ2-1; D: TRBD1; DNA: TGTGCCAGCACCTCGGTCAGGGGGCAGAATGAGCAGTTCTTC; CDR3: CASTSVRGQNEQFF
size: NA; V: TRBV9; J: TRBJ2-2; D: NA; DNA: TGTGCCAGCAGGGCGACAGGTTCGACCGGGGAGCTGTTTTTT; CDR3: CASRATGSTGELFF
size: NA; V: TRBV7-2; J: TRBJ2-7; D: TRBD2; DNA: TGTGCCAGCAGCTCACGGCGGGAGAGCGAGCAGTACTTC; CDR3: CASSSRRESEQYF
size: NA; V: TRBV2; J: TRBJ1-1; D: NA; DNA: TGTGCCAGCCGGTTCAGGGCCAGGACCGAAGCTTTCTTT; CDR3: CASRFRARTEAFF
size: NA; V: TRBV27; J: TRBJ1-1; D: NA; DNA: TGTGCCAGCAGTCCGTTACAGGGGAACACTGAAGCTTTCTTT; CDR3: CASSPLQGNTEAFF
size: NA; V: TRBV10-3; J: TRBJ2-5; D: TRBD1; DNA: TGTGCCATCAGTGTGCAACCCCCCGGGACAGGGAACCCCCAGCAGTACTTC; CDR3: CAISVQPPGTGNPQQYF
size: NA; V: TRBV5-6; J: TRBJ1-1; D: TRBD1; DNA: TGTGCCAGCAGCTTACCCGGGACAGGGGCATACTTT; CDR3: CASSLPGTGAYF
size: NA; V: TRBV7-2; J: TRBJ2-3; D: TRBD2; DNA: TGTGCCAGCAGCTCCCGACTAGCGGGAGCTATAGATACGCAGTATTTT; CDR3: CASSSRLAGAIDTQYF
size: NA; V: TRBV7-2; J: TRBJ1-2; D: NA; DNA: TGTGCCAGCAGCTTAGGAATTTGGGAGGGCGGCTATGGCTACACCTTC; CDR3: CASSLGIWEGGYGYTF
size: once; V: TRBV7-2; J: TRBJ2-3; D: NA; DNA: TGTGCCAGCAGCTTAGGGGCCAGGGGAGATACGCAGTATTTT; CDR3: CASSLGARGDTQYF
size: once; V: TRBV5-1; J: TRBJ1-4; D: TRBD1; DNA: TGCGCCAGCAGCTATACAGGGGGCGATGAAAAACTGTTTTTT; CDR3: CASSYTGGDEKLFF